This T cell receptor (beta chain) was sequenced during a study of control samples from healthy donors and cancer patients. Using immunoSEQ multiplex PCR, the repertoire was profiled, and TCRdb retains in-frame clones only, with some absent. The table includes roughly 200,000 clones, 90% to 95% detected once. CDR1 is SGHTA and CDR2 is FQGTGA in the germline V gene. Trimming pared 8 bases from V and 3 bases from J, leaving 14 bases between. This CDR3 contains 13 residues. Sequencing input: blood. The J gene is TRBJ2-7, the V gene TRBV7-3, with D possibly matching TRBD1 (6 bases). This TCR derives from a man aged 18 to 29 in good health. CDR3 in DNA: TGTGCCAGCTCCCAGGGGTTCGGCTACGAGCAGTACTTC. Encoded protein: CASSQGFGYEQYF. Full variable domain (rest looked up from reference TRBV7-3 and TRBJ2-7): GAGVSQTPSNKVTEKGKYVELRCDPISGHTALYWYRQSLGQGPEFLIYFQGTGAADDSGLPNDRFFAVRPEGSVSTLKIQRTERGDSAVYLCASSQGFGYEQYFGPGTRLTVT.